Following are 7 T cell receptor beta chains from one sample sequenced in a study of T cell responses to AZD1222 COVID-19 vaccine. Some clones are missing from TCRdb's copy, which holds only in-frame ones; the method was immunoSEQ multiplex PCR. The sample lists 100,000 to 120,000 clones, 88% occurring once. The sequencing used peripheral blood, collected on day 0 of AZD1222 vaccination. Receptors were obtained from an adult in good health.

This chain joins TRBV5-1 and TRBJ2-5; a weak D match, TRBD1 (6 bases). Germline V gene sequence: CDR1 SGHRS, CDR2 YFSETQ. With 9 bases removed from V and 4 bases from J, the gap between germline ends came to 13 bases. There are 12 residues in the CDR3. CDR3 bases: TGCGCCACGAGGGACAATCGAGAGACCCAGTACTTC. Amino acids: CATRDNRETQYF.

In DNA form, the CDR3 reads TGTGCCAGTAGTTTTACTAGCGGTGGCTACACCTTC. Its translation is CASSFTSGGYTF. This chain links TRBV19 with TRBJ1-2; D remains unclear. V dropped 5 bases and J dropped 7 bases, with 11 bases sitting between them. Germline V gene data show CDR1 as LNHDA and CDR2 as SQIVND (reference sequence). The CDR3 has 12 residues.

This chain links TRBV20-1 with TRBJ2-7; D not resolved. The CDR3 length is 11 residues. Trimming shortened V by 3 bases and J by 1 base, and 4 bases separated the two germline ends. Germline V lookup: CDR1 DFQATT, CDR2 SNEGSKA (reference sequence). The chain's CDR3 is CSASWSYEQYF. CDR3 DNA sequence: TGCAGTGCTAGTTGGTCCTACGAGCAGTACTTC.

Written as DNA, the CDR3 is TGCAGCGTTTCGGGACAGGGTGAGGGTAATGAGCAGTTCTTC. Its translation is CSVSGQGEGNEQFF. This chain uses TRBV29-1 with TRBJ2-1; 9 nucleotides match TRBD1. The CDR3 contains 14 residues. The germline V gene has CDR1 SQVTM and CDR2 ANQGSEA. J gave up 7 bases and V 5 bases, and 9 bases lay outside the gene matches.

CDR3 sequence: CASRQTSTDTQYF. CDR3 sequence (DNA): TGTGCCAGCAGACAGACTAGCACAGATACGCAGTATTTT. V gene TRBV6-5 combines with J gene TRBJ2-3; no clear D gene. Deletions cut 6 bases from V and 0 bases from J, with 7 bases between. CDR1 and CDR2 (germline): MNHEY, SVGAGI. CDR3 length: 13 amino acids.

The rearrangement uses TRBV3-1 (or the pseudogene TRBV3-2) and TRBJ2-1, with TRBD2 identical over 10 bases. Trimming at V came to 4 bases and at J to 6 bases, leaving 15 bases not matched to a gene. The germline V gene has CDR1 LGHDT and CDR2 YNNKEL (reference sequence). CDR3 length: 18 residues. The CDR3 DNA reads TGTGCCAGCAGCCCCCGGACTAGCGGATTCGTCTCCGTCAATGAGCAGTTCTTC. Translated: CASSPRTSGFVSVNEQFF.

The chain is built from TRBV14 and TRBJ2-3; D call uncertain. The germline gives CDR1 SGHDN, CDR2 FVKESK. The length of the CDR3 is 13 residues. With 0 bases removed from V and 7 bases from J, the gap between germline ends came to 8 bases. The CDR3 nucleotides read TGTGCCAGCAGCCAAGATCTTAGGTATACGCAGTATTTT. Protein product: CASSQDLRYTQYF.